This T cell receptor beta chain stems from a study of T-cell memory formation after mild COVID-19. This clonotype was counted a few times. Per the germline V gene, CDR1 is LGHNA and CDR2 is YSLEER. The CDR3 runs 15 residues. With 0 bases removed from V and 0 bases from J, the gap between germline ends came to 9 bases. MiXCR was run by TCRdb on the 5' RACE reads, yielding one entry per CDR3 protein. The data hold about 140,000 distinct CDR3 sequences, with roughly a quarter observed a single time. The TCR comes from an adult woman who had mild COVID-19 (a few samples of this study predate the infection). Cell type and time point are not known. Sequencing used PBMCs or a T cell subset sorted from them (not recorded which). The chain joins TRBV4-3 to TRBJ2-7; D may correspond to TRBD1 or TRBD2 (5 bases each). The DNA of the CDR3 is TGCGCCAGCAGCCAAGATTGGGGGAGCTCCTACGAGCAGTACTTC. Protein product: CASSQDWGSSYEQYF.